This entry features one TCR beta chain sequence. Positively selected for CCR7, the CD45RO-negative cells used as naive CD8 cells excluded terminally differentiated effector memory CD45RA+ cells. The method was immunoSEQ multiplex PCR; TCRdb's version includes in-frame clones alone and lacks a portion of them. Of about 610,000 clones in the sample, around 96% were seen once. The data were taken from a study of shared clonotypes between healthy human individuals. The CDR3 totals 15 residues. The trim removed 5 bases at V and 1 base at J, leaving 4 bases unmatched. Germline V CDR1 and CDR2: MNHEY, SVGAGI.

V gene TRBV6-5 combines with J gene TRBJ2-7; TRBD2 aligns across 11 bases. The clonotype originates from a woman aged 25 to 39 in good health. The sample taken for sequencing was naive CD8+ T cells sorted from blood. CDR3 residues: CASSPLAGVSYEQYF. The DNA of the CDR3 is TGTGCCAGCAGTCCACTAGCGGGAGTGTCCTACGAGCAGTACTTC.